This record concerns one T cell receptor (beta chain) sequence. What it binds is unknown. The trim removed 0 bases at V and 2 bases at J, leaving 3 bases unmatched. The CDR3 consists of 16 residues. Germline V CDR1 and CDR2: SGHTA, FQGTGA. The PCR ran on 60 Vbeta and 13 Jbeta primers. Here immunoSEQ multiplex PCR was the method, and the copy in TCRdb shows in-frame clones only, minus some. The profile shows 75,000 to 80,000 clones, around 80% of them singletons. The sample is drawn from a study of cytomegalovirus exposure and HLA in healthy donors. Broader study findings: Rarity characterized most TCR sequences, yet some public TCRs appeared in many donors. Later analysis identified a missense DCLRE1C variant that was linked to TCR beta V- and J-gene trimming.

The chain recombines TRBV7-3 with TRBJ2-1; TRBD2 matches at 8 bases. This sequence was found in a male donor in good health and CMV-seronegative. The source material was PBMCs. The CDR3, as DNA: TGTGCCAGCAGCTTAACACTAGCGGTCGCCTACAATGAGCAGTTCTTC. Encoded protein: CASSLTLAVAYNEQFF. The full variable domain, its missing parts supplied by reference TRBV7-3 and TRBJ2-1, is GAGVSQTPSNKVTEKGKYVELRCDPISGHTALYWYRQSLGQGPEFLIYFQGTGAADDSGLPNDRFFAVRPEGSVSTLKIQRTERGDSAVYLCASSLTLAVAYNEQFFGPGTRLTVL.